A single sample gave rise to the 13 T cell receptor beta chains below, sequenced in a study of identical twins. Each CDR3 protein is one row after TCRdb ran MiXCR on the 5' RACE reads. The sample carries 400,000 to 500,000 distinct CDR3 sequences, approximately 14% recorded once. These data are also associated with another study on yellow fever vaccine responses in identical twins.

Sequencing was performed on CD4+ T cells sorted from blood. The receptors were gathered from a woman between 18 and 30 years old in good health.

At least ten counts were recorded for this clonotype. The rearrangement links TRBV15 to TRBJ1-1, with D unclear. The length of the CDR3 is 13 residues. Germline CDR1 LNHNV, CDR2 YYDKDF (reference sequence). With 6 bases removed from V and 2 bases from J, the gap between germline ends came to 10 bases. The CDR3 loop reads CATSIQVNTEAFF. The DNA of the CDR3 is TGTGCCACCAGTATCCAGGTTAACACTGAAGCTTTCTTT. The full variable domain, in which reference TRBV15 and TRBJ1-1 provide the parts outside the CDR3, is DAMVIQNPRYQVTQFGKPVTLSCSQTLNHNVMYWYQQKSSQAPKLLFHYYDKDFNNEADTPDNFQSRRPNTSFCFLDIRSPGLGDTAMYLCATSIQVNTEAFFGQGTRLTVV.

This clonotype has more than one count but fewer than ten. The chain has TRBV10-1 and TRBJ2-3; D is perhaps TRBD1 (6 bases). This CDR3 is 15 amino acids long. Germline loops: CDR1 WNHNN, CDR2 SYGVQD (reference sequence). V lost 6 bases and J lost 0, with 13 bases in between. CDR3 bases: TGCGCCAGCAGCCTGGGGGCTATTAGCACAGATACGCAGTATTTT. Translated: CASSLGAISTDTQYF.

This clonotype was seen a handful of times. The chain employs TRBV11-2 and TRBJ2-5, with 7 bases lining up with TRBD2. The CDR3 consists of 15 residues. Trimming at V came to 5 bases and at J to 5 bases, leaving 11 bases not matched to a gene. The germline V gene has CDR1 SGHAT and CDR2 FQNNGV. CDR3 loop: CASSPRLAVEETQYF. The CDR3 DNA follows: TGTGCCAGCAGCCCCCGCCTAGCGGTAGAGGAGACCCAGTACTTC. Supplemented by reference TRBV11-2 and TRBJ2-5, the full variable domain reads EAGVAQSPRYKIIEKRQSVAFWCNPISGHATLYWYQQILGQGPKLLIQFQNNGVVDDSQLPKDRFSAERLKGVDSTLKIQPAKLEDSAVYLCASSPRLAVEETQYFGPGTRLLVL.

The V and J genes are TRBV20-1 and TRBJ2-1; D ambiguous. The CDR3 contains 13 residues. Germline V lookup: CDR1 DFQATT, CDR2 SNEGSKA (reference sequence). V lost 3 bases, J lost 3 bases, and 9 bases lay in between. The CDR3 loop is CSASGVRYNEQFF. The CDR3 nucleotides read TGCAGTGCTAGCGGTGTGCGCTACAATGAGCAGTTCTTC.

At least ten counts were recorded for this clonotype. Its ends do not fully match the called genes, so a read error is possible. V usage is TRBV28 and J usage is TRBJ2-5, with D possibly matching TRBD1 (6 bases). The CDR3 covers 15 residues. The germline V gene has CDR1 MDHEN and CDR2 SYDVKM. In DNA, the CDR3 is TGTGCCAGCAGCCCTGTCAGGGGTCAGCAAGTGACCCAGTACTTC. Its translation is CASSPVRGQQVTQYF.

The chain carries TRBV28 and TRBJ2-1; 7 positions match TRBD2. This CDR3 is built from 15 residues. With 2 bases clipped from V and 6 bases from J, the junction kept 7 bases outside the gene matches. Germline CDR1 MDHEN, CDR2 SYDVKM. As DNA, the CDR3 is TGTGCCAGCAGTTTAATGGGGGGAGGGGCCAATGAGCAGTTCTTC. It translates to CASSLMGGGANEQFF. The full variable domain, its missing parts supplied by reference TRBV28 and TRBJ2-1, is DVKVTQSSRYLVKRTGEKVFLECVQDMDHENMFWYRQDPGLGLRLIYFSYDVKMKEKGDIPEGYSVSREKKERFSLILESASTNQTSMYLCASSLMGGGANEQFFGPGTRLTVL.

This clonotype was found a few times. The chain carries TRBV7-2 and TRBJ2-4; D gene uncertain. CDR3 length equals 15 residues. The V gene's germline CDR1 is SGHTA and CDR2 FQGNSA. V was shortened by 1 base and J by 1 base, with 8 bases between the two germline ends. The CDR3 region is CASSLDGRAKNIQYF. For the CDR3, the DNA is TGTGCCAGCAGCTTAGACGGCAGGGCCAAAAACATTCAGTACTTC.

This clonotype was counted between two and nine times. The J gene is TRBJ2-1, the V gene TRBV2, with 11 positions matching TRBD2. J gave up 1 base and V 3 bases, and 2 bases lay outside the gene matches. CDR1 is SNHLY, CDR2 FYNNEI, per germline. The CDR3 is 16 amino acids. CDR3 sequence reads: CASSDSSGRSYNEQFF. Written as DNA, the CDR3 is TGTGCCAGCAGTGACTCTAGCGGGAGGTCCTACAATGAGCAGTTCTTC.

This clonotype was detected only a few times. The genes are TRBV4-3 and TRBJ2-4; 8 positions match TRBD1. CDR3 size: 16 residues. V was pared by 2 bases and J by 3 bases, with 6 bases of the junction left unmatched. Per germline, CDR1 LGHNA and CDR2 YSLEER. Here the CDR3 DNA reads TGCGCCAGCAGCCAAATAAGGACAGGGAGCAAAAACATTCAGTACTTC. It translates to CASSQIRTGSKNIQYF.

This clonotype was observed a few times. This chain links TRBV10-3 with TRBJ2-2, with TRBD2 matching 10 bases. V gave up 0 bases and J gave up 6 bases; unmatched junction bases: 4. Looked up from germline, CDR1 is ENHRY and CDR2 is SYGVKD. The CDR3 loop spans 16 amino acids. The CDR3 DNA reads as TGTGCCATCAGTGAGTCGCTAGCGGGAGCCGCCGGGGAGCTGTTTTTT. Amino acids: CAISESLAGAAGELFF.

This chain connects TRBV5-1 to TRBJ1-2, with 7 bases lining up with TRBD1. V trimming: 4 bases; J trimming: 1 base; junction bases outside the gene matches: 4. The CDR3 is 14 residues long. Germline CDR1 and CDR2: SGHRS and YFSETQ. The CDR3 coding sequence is TGCGCCAGCAGCACAGGGGCGAATAACTATGGCTACACCTTC. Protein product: CASSTGANNYGYTF.

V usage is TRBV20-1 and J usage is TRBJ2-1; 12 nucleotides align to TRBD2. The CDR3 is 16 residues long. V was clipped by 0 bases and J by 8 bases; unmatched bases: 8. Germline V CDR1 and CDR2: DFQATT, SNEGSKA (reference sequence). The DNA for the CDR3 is TGCAGTGCTAGAGATCTCCTAGCGGGAGGGAGAGATGAGCAGTTCTTC. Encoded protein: CSARDLLAGGRDEQFF.

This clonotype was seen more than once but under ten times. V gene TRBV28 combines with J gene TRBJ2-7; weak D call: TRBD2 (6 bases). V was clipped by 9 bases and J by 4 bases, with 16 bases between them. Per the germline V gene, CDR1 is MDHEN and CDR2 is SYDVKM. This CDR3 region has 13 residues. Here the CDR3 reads CASRDWGVYEQYF. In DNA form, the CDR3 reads TGTGCCAGTAGAGATTGGGGGGTATACGAGCAGTACTTC.